This entry features one TCR beta chain sequence. The sample is drawn from a study of T cells in Graves' hyperthyroidism and ophthalmopathy. Regions amplified from RNA transcripts were the TCR beta CDR3 regions. First-round RT-PCR with HTBI primers amplified the TCR CDR3 region. TCRdb reprocessed the multiplex PCR reads with MiXCR, giving one entry per CDR3 protein. This table has approximately 600,000 distinct CDR3 sequences, roughly 20% appearing once. The CDR3 is 15 amino acids. The V gene's germline CDR1 is SGHVS and CDR2 FQNEAQ. With V trimmed by 4 bases and J by 4 bases, 6 bases remained unmatched.

This receptor was identified in a man aged 25-40 years with Graves' ophthalmopathy. What was sequenced was blood. The J gene is TRBJ2-7, the V gene TRBV7-8, with 11 bases fitting TRBD2. The chain's CDR3 is CASSSTSGRGYEQYF. CDR3 in DNA: TGTGCCAGCAGCTCTACTAGCGGGAGAGGGTACGAGCAGTACTTC.